This TCR beta chain was observed in a study of shared clonotypes between healthy human individuals. The germline gives CDR1 SGHRS, CDR2 YFSETQ. The junction had 3 bases not matched to a gene; V was cut back by 4 bases and J by 5 bases. The CDR3 length is 15 residues. Note on this clone: As yet, its antigen is unknown.

Under the authors' procedure: ImmunoSEQ sequences covered only the junction and lacked quality scores; filtering therefore differed. Sequencing was performed with immunoSEQ multiplex PCR; in TCRdb, only in-frame clones are kept and a portion is missing. V, J and clone size reflect that table, while D and trimming were determined from the DNA. The data contain about 110,000 clones, about 70% of them singletons. The study, taken as a whole, reports: Some clonotypes were shared by all four sorted-subset donors, while others were not shared. The non-shared ones had lower generation probabilities than the shared ones.

The sequenced sample was memory CD8+ T cells sorted from blood. Stated subset: CD45RO+ cells pooled with CCR7-negative TemRA cells. V usage is TRBV5-1 and J usage is TRBJ2-1, with 13 bases that match TRBD2. This receptor was taken from a woman in her 30s in good health. The CDR3 DNA reads as TGCGCCAGCAGCCCCGGACTAGCGGGAGACAATGAGCAGTTCTTC. It codes for CASSPGLAGDNEQFF.